These 13 T cell receptor beta chains were all obtained from the same sample, sequenced in a study of cytomegalovirus exposure and HLA in healthy donors. Sequenced by immunoSEQ multiplex PCR; TCRdb stores in-frame clones only, minus some. The sample records approximately 60,000 clones, over 90% being singletons. The sequenced sample was PBMCs. Receptor source: a woman aged 18-35 years in good health and CMV-seropositive.

This chain joins TRBV29-1 and TRBJ1-1, with unresolved D. CDR3 length: 12 residues. The ends were cut back, 4 bases at V and 6 bases at J, with 12 bases in the middle. Germline lookup yields CDR1 SQVTM and CDR2 ANQGSEA. In DNA form, the CDR3 reads TGCAGCGTTGCGTGGCAGGCCCCTGAAGCTTTCTTT. Its protein product is CSVAWQAPEAFF.

The rearrangement links TRBV27 to TRBJ2-1, with D possibly being TRBD2 (6 bases). V was cut by 2 bases and J by 9 bases, with 14 bases left in between. Germline CDR1 and CDR2: MNHEY and SMNVEV (reference sequence). CDR3 length: 14 residues. CDR3: CASSLGGSFVEQFF. The CDR3 coding sequence is TGTGCCAGCAGTTTAGGAGGGAGTTTTGTTGAGCAGTTCTTC.

The chain has TRBV5-4 and TRBJ1-3, with 7 bases matching TRBD1. The V and J ends lost 3 bases and 8 bases, in that order; junction bases with no gene match: 11. There are 15 residues in the CDR3. From germline, CDR1 is SGHNT and CDR2 YYREEE (reference sequence). The DNA of the CDR3 is TGTGCCAGCAGCTGGGGACAGATCGGCGGAGACACCATATATTTT. It codes for CASSWGQIGGDTIYF.

The chain uses TRBV28 and TRBJ1-1; no reliable D call. Germline assignment: CDR1 MDHEN and CDR2 SYDVKM. The CDR3 has 15 amino acids. With 7 bases removed from V and 0 bases from J, the gap between germline ends came to 15 bases. In DNA form, the CDR3 reads TGTGCCAGCACTCATCCCGGTTCTATGAACACTGAAGCTTTCTTT. It codes for CASTHPGSMNTEAFF.

The chain joins TRBV11-2 to TRBJ2-1; possible D gene TRBD1, 5 bases. The CDR3 covers 18 residues. CDR1 SGHAT and CDR2 FQNNGV come from the germline V gene. V gave up 5 bases and J gave up 7 bases, with 27 bases separating them. The CDR3 reads CASSRLGVARALENEQFF. The CDR3 DNA reads TGTGCCAGCAGCCGCTTAGGGGTGGCGAGAGCCCTCGAGAATGAGCAGTTCTTC.

This chain's CDR3 is CASTLPQGYTGELFF. The CDR3 nucleotides read TGTGCCAGCACCCTCCCCCAGGGGTACACCGGGGAGCTGTTTTTT. The chain couples TRBV7-9 to TRBJ2-2, with D possibly matching TRBD1 (6 bases). This CDR3 spans 15 amino acids. Trimming removed 7 bases at V and 3 bases at J, with 15 bases between. The V gene's germline CDR1 is SEHNR and CDR2 FQNEAQ (reference sequence).

The chain combines TRBV4-3 with TRBJ2-1; TRBD2 aligns across 10 bases. The J segment lost 5 bases and the V segment lost 1 base, leaving 5 bases of the junction unmatched. The CDR3 has 16 amino acids. The V gene's germline CDR1 is LGHNA and CDR2 YSLEER. The CDR3 protein is CASSQVAAGGDNEQFF. Written as DNA, the CDR3 is TGCGCCAGCAGCCAAGTCGCAGCGGGGGGGGACAATGAGCAGTTCTTC.

A note on this clone: One end of the junction fails to match germline, which may point to a read error. The chain couples TRBV6-5 to TRBJ2-6; 8 bases line up with TRBD2. The length of the CDR3 is 15 residues. From germline, CDR1 is MNHEY and CDR2 SVGAGI. CDR3 nucleotides: TGTGCCAGCACCCCGGGAGGGTCTGGGGCCAGCGTCCTGACTTTC. Amino acid sequence: CASTPGGSGASVLTF.

The chain couples TRBV19 to TRBJ1-2, with 8 bases lining up with TRBD1. The germline V gene has CDR1 LNHDA and CDR2 SQIVND (reference sequence). Trimming took 4 bases from V and 3 from J; bases not matched to a gene: 7. This CDR3 is 15 amino acids long. CDR3 DNA sequence: TGTGCCAGTAGTAAAGGACAGGGAGCTGACTATGGCTACACCTTC. It specifies CASSKGQGADYGYTF.

The V and J genes are TRBV4-3 and TRBJ1-2, with D hard to call. Germline-derived CDR1 and CDR2 are LGHNA and YSLEER. V lost 0 bases and J 0 bases, leaving 11 bases between the germline ends. The CDR3 extends over 16 amino acids. This CDR3 is CASSQDGRSSNYGYTF. The CDR3 DNA reads as TGCGCCAGCAGCCAAGATGGTAGAAGCTCTAACTATGGCTACACCTTC.

The chain uses TRBV29-1 and TRBJ2-3; D is unresolved. V lost 4 bases and J 0 bases, leaving 11 bases between the germline ends. Per the germline V gene, CDR1 is SQVTM and CDR2 is ANQGSEA. There are 14 residues in the CDR3. The CDR3: CSVVYATSTDTQYF. DNA for the CDR3: TGCAGCGTTGTTTATGCTACTAGCACAGATACGCAGTATTTT.

This clone has just one count. The V call is TRBV7-9, the J call TRBJ2-2; D not resolved. The germline V gene has CDR1 SEHNR and CDR2 FQNEAQ (reference sequence). Trimming pared 5 bases from V and 0 bases from J, leaving 7 bases between. The CDR3 totals 14 residues. CDR3 sequence reads: CASSPTANTGELFF. Here the CDR3 DNA reads TGTGCCAGCAGCCCTACCGCGAACACCGGGGAGCTGTTTTTT.

This chain links TRBV5-4 with TRBJ1-1, with TRBD1 as a possible D gene (5 bases). Germline-derived CDR1 and CDR2 are SGHNT and YYREEE (reference sequence). Trimming took off 1 base at V and 2 bases at J, with 6 bases between the two ends. This CDR3 region has 13 residues. The CDR3 sequence is CASSLRGNTEAFF. The CDR3 nucleotides read TGTGCCAGCAGCTTGAGGGGAAACACTGAAGCTTTCTTT.